What follows is one TCR beta chain and its context. This clone's antigen is unknown. Per-base qualities were not stored, and no clone one base away is much larger. The immunoSEQ assay used for TCR sequencing gave the T-cell fraction in both tumor and uninvolved lung tissue. On the authors' methods: To analyze survival, patients were divided into a high T-cell fraction group (upper tertile) and a low T-cell fraction group (lower two tertiles), and the two groups were compared using a log-rank test. A signed-rank test was used to check for differences in T-cell fraction between paired tumor and uninvolved lung. The clones in this table, taken by TCRdb from immuneACCESS, are in-frame only. Not every clone is retained; where verified, under half of the shortfall comes from an unresolved V gene, and the cause of the rest is unknown. Clonal size and the V and J genes are those of that table, whereas D and trimming came from the DNA. Here the sample has about 16,000 clones; around 75% occur a single time. The biggest ten clones account for approximately 9.6% of the sample.

These data come from a study of tumor-infiltrating lymphocytes in localized non-small cell lung cancer (dated by TCRdb to the early 2020s). About the study as a whole: Patients whose samples were collected after neoadjuvant chemotherapy, as well as both smokers and never-smokers and several histologies, were included in the cohort. Each patient contributed resected tumor tissue and uninvolved lung tissue from the same patient, described as non-adjacent to the tumor. Alongside flow cytometry, multiplex immunofluorescence, RNA-seq, exome sequencing and proteomics, TCR sequencing was applied to the same patients as one of several integrated assays. The overall ICON cohort comprised fewer than 170 surgical patients with localized non-small cell lung cancer whose tumors were resected. For roughly 55 patients, immunoSEQ T-cell fraction was compared between paired tumor and uninvolved lung.

The CDR3 runs 17 amino acids, cysteine and phenylalanine included. CDR3 DNA is the only sequence kept; it has 51 bases, read in frame from the first base. CDR1 and CDR2 are read off the germline V gene (reference sequence) as GTSNPN and SVGIG. The V end gives up 0 bases and the J end 5 bases, leaving 11 bases in the junction not matched to a gene. The first patient joined ICON in early 2016, and enrollment wrapped up when the last patient was enrolled in 2018. Fresh tumor and matched uninvolved tissue for in-depth immune analyses, including TCR sequencing, were collected from a subcohort of around 76 patients. No cell sorting was done, and TCR sequencing was instead run on DNA isolated from bulk tissue. General study outcomes and caveats: Different pieces of the same tissue were used for different assays, so technical variation could not be separated from intratumor heterogeneity. Since assay coverage differed from patient to patient depending on how much tissue was available, TCR sequencing was done for only a subset of the cohort. In line with immunofluorescence CD3 counts, TCRbeta sequencing supported higher T cell infiltration in tumors compared with uninvolved lung tissue. Recurrence-free survival showed no association with tumor T-cell fraction from TCR sequencing (p = 0.61). TCR-derived T-cell fraction did not differ between the flow cytometry-defined immunotypes IM1 (good prognosis) and IM2 (poor prognosis).

The TCR comes from a human donor with non-small cell lung cancer. Recombination linked TRBV30 to TRBJ2-1; 9 nucleotides in the junction match TRBD2. The sequenced sample was lung tumor tissue. The DNA sequence is given as TGTGCCTGGAGTGTACTAGCGGGCGCGGAAATCGACAATGAGCAGTTCTTC. This translates into CAWSVLAGAEIDNEQFF. The variable domain in full, with residues beyond the CDR3 obtained from the reference TRBV30 and TRBJ2-1 genes, is SQTIHQWPATLVQPVGSPLSLECTVEGTSNPNLYWYRQAAGRGLQLLFYSVGIGQISSEVPQNLSASRPQDRQFILSSKKLLLSDSGFYLCAWSVLAGAEIDNEQFFGPGTRLTVL.